This entry lists 26 T cell receptor beta chains sequenced from one sample in a study of blood T cell repertoires in COVID-19. Generated by immunoSEQ multiplex PCR, the TCRdb table keeps only in-frame clones and is missing some. The sample holds more than 200,000 clones, approximately 88% seen once. What was sequenced was peripheral blood. The origin of the receptors is a middle-aged man with acute or convalescent COVID-19.

V usage is TRBV4-2 and J usage is TRBJ1-1, with D possibly TRBD1 on 5 matching bases. The CDR3 runs to 16 residues. Trimming cost V 6 bases and J 5 bases, with 22 bases left between them. CDR1 is LGHNA, CDR2 YNFKEQ, per germline. The CDR3 DNA is TGTGCCAGCAGTCAATATGACCCAGGGCGTGTTACTGAAGCTTTCTTT. This sequence encodes CASSQYDPGRVTEAFF.

The chain employs TRBV12-5 and TRBJ2-7; D not certain. The CDR3 is made up of 16 amino acids. Germline V CDR1 and CDR2: LGHNT, FRNRAP. V was shortened by 0 bases and J by 2 bases, with 14 bases between the two germline ends. CDR3 in DNA: TGTGCTAGTGGTTTGGTACGGTGGCGAGGAGCCTACGAGCAGTACTTC. Translated: CASGLVRWRGAYEQYF.

This sequence joins TRBV7-3 and TRBJ2-3, with 13 positions matching TRBD2. After removal of 4 bases from V and 6 bases from J, the junction contained 4 bases not matched to a gene. The CDR3 is made up of 15 amino acids. From germline, CDR1 is SGHTA and CDR2 FQGTGA. The CDR3 sequence is CASSSGLAGADTQYF. The CDR3 DNA reads TGTGCCAGCAGCTCTGGACTAGCGGGAGCGGATACGCAGTATTTT.

V usage is TRBV5-6 and J usage is TRBJ1-1; maybe TRBD1 (6 bases). Between the trimmed V and J ends, which lost 4 bases and 5 bases, there was a span of 12 bases. CDR1 SGHDT and CDR2 YYEEEE come from the germline V gene. The CDR3 spans 13 residues. The CDR3 loop is CASSLDQGTEAFF. In DNA, the CDR3 is TGTGCCAGCAGCCTCGACCAGGGGACTGAAGCTTTCTTT.

The V gene is TRBV9, the J gene TRBJ2-7; 10 bases match TRBD2. Germline V CDR1 and CDR2: SGDLS, YYNGEE. Germline trimming cut 2 bases from V and 6 bases from J; bases unmatched to any gene: 11. The CDR3 is made up of 16 amino acids. The chain's CDR3 is CASSVGLAVTLGEQYF. The CDR3 DNA reads TGTGCCAGCAGCGTCGGACTAGCGGTTACCCTGGGCGAGCAGTACTTC.

This sequence joins TRBV29-1 and TRBJ1-1; D remains unclear. The CDR3 length is 12 residues. V lost 6 bases to trimming and J lost 10 bases, with 18 bases between them. The germline V gene has CDR1 SQVTM and CDR2 ANQGSEA. In DNA, the CDR3 is TGCAGCGTCGCCCGGGAGGCTATGGGAGCTTTCTTT. It translates to CSVAREAMGAFF.

This rearrangement joins TRBV28 to TRBJ1-6; D gene unclear. CDR3 length: 15 residues. V was cut by 5 bases and J by 7 bases, with 15 bases left in between. CDR1 is MDHEN, CDR2 SYDVKM, per germline. CDR3 coding DNA: TGTGCCAGCAGTCTAAAGACATCGCCGAATTCACCCCTCCACTTT. Translating it yields CASSLKTSPNSPLHF.

This chain connects TRBV6-2 or TRBV6-3 to TRBJ2-7; TRBD2 agrees at 8 bases. The CDR3 runs to 15 residues. The germline V gene has CDR1 MNHEY and CDR2 SVGEGT. With V trimmed by 5 bases and J by 3 bases, 9 bases remained unmatched. In DNA form, the CDR3 reads TGTGCCAGCAGTCCACGTGGCGGGGGGTTCTACGAGCAGTACTTC. This gives the protein CASSPRGGGFYEQYF.

The chain recombines TRBV2 with TRBJ1-2; D remains unclear. CDR1 and CDR2 (germline): SNHLY, FYNNEI. Trimming pared 3 bases from V and 7 bases from J, leaving 21 bases between. The CDR3 extends over 16 amino acids. The CDR3, as DNA: TGTGCCAGCAGTGACGCCCTGTTGGTTTCGTTCGGTGGCTACACCTTC. Its translation: CASSDALLVSFGGYTF. Complete variable domain (other parts from reference TRBV2 and TRBJ1-2): EPEVTQTPSHQVTQMGQEVILRCVPISNHLYFYWYRQILGQKVEFLVSFYNNEISEKSEIFDDQFSVERPDGSNFTLKIRSTKLEDSAMYFCASSDALLVSFGGYTFGSGTRLTVV.

The chain couples TRBV6-1 to TRBJ2-7, with a possible D match to TRBD2 (5 bases). Germline V gives CDR1 MNHNS, CDR2 SASEGT. Trimming shortened V by 2 bases and J by 3 bases, and 8 bases separated the two germline ends. CDR3 length: 13 amino acids. In DNA, the CDR3 is TGTGCCAGCAGTGAACCAGGACTCTACGAGCAGTACTTC. Encoded protein: CASSEPGLYEQYF.

V usage is TRBV6-5 and J usage is TRBJ1-6; 7 positions agree with TRBD1. Trimming cost V 6 bases and J 10 bases; bases outside gene matches: 9. The CDR3 runs 14 residues. Germline values: CDR1 MNHEY, CDR2 SVGAGI. CDR3 DNA sequence: TGTGCCAGCAGCGTCTTGCAGGGGGGATCACCCCTCCACTTT. This codes for CASSVLQGGSPLHF.

This chain uses TRBV6-1 with TRBJ1-5, with TRBD1 as a possible D gene (6 bases). The CDR3 consists of 16 residues. V lost 4 bases, J lost 3 bases, and 16 bases lay in between. Germline-derived CDR1 and CDR2 are MNHNS and SASEGT. CDR3 DNA: TGTGCCAGCAGTGCAGGGGTAGAATCGTCCAATCAGCCCCAGCATTTT. Translation: CASSAGVESSNQPQHF.

The V call is TRBV10-3, the J call TRBJ1-1; D unclear. CDR1 is ENHRY and CDR2 is SYGVKD in the germline V gene. With 6 bases removed from V and 6 bases from J, the gap between germline ends came to 8 bases. The CDR3 is 11 amino acids. In nucleotides, the CDR3 is TGTGCCATCAGAGAACAAGCTGAAGCTTTCTTT. It encodes CAIREQAEAFF.

The rearrangement uses TRBV5-4 and TRBJ2-7; 7 bases map to TRBD1. J lost 5 bases, V lost 4 bases, and 15 bases had no gene match. Germline values: CDR1 SGHNT, CDR2 YYREEE (reference sequence). This CDR3 has 16 amino acids. Here the CDR3 DNA reads TGTGCCAGCAGCCCCTTCTCCGGGACAGTTACTAACGAGCAGTACTTC. The encoded protein is CASSPFSGTVTNEQYF. Based on the CDR3 plus reference TRBV5-4 and TRBJ2-7, the full variable domain is ETGVTQSPTHLIKTRGQQVTLRCSSQSGHNTVSWYQQALGQGPQFIFQYYREEENGRGNFPPRFSGLQFPNYSSELNVNALELDDSALYLCASSPFSGTVTNEQYFGPGTRLTVT.

This chain joins TRBV5-1 and TRBJ2-2, with D unclear. CDR1 SGHRS and CDR2 YFSETQ come from the germline V gene. This CDR3 has 15 residues. Between the trimmed V and J ends, which lost 4 bases and 4 bases, there was a span of 14 bases. The CDR3 DNA is TGCGCCAGCAGCCTCGGTACCCCGGGCACCGGGGAGCTGTTTTTT. This encodes CASSLGTPGTGELFF. The variable domain in full, with the rest retrieved from reference TRBV5-1 and TRBJ2-2, is KAGVTQTPRYLIKTRGQQVTLSCSPISGHRSVSWYQQTPGQGLQFLFEYFSETQRNKGNFPGRFSGRQFSNSRSEMNVSTLELGDSALYLCASSLGTPGTGELFFGEGSRLTVL.

The rearrangement links TRBV19 to TRBJ1-1; D possibly corresponds to TRBD1 (5 bases). The CDR3 sequence is 17 residues long. The V and J ends lost 3 bases and 4 bases respectively, with 21 bases between them. CDR1 and CDR2 from the germline V gene are LNHDA and SQIVND (reference sequence). CDR3 loop: CASSMRGEGLAGTEAFF. CDR3 bases: TGTGCCAGTAGTATGAGGGGCGAGGGACTTGCAGGCACTGAAGCTTTCTTT.

The gene calls are TRBV29-1 and TRBJ1-1; maybe TRBD1 (6 bases). The CDR3 contains 13 residues. Germline assignment: CDR1 SQVTM and CDR2 ANQGSEA. Trimming left V 7 bases short and J 2 bases short, with 14 bases between. This CDR3 is CSATLGGNTEAFF. Written as DNA, the CDR3 is TGCAGCGCGACGTTAGGGGGAAACACTGAAGCTTTCTTT.

V and J are TRBV7-7 and TRBJ2-1, with 9 positions matching TRBD1. This CDR3 has 13 amino acids. Trimming took 5 bases from V and 8 from J; bases not matched to a gene: 4. Germline CDR1 is SSHAT and CDR2 is FNYEAQ (reference sequence). CDR3 residues: CASSRDRADEQFF. The CDR3 DNA sequence: TGTGCCAGCAGCCGGGACAGGGCCGATGAGCAGTTCTTC.

V is TRBV28 and J is TRBJ1-5; TRBD1 matches at 7 bases. Germline V gene sequence: CDR1 MDHEN, CDR2 SYDVKM. CDR3 size: 14 residues. The V segment lost 5 bases and the J segment 5 bases; nucleotides outside the gene matches: 6. The CDR3 is CASSKTGQYQPQHF. The DNA for the CDR3 is TGTGCCAGCAGTAAAACGGGACAGTATCAGCCCCAGCATTTT. The full variable domain, rest sourced from reference TRBV28 and TRBJ1-5, is DVKVTQSSRYLVKRTGEKVFLECVQDMDHENMFWYRQDPGLGLRLIYFSYDVKMKEKGDIPEGYSVSREKKERFSLILESASTNQTSMYLCASSKTGQYQPQHFGDGTRLSIL.

The genes are TRBV6-1 and TRBJ1-4; D is possibly TRBD1 (5 bases). The germline V and J ends were trimmed by 3 bases and 6 bases, with 11 bases remaining between them. Germline CDR1 is MNHNS and CDR2 is SASEGT. This CDR3 spans 14 amino acids. The CDR3 loop is CASSDRGNDEKLFF. CDR3 DNA sequence: TGTGCCAGCAGTGATAGGGGTAATGATGAAAAACTGTTTTTT.

The genes are TRBV9 and TRBJ1-3, with TRBD1 matching over 8 bases. The CDR3 totals 15 residues. CDR1 is SGDLS, CDR2 YYNGEE, per germline. The J segment lost 4 bases and the V segment lost 0 bases, leaving 3 bases of the junction unmatched. CDR3 bases: TGTGCCAGCAGCGTAGGCAGGGGGCGAGGAAACACCATATATTTT. This codes for CASSVGRGRGNTIYF.

About this clone itself: The same CDR3 is also encoded by other DNA sequences in this sample. V gene TRBV5-1 combines with J gene TRBJ2-6, with D possibly matching TRBD1 (6 bases). This CDR3 is 15 amino acids long. Germline CDR1 reads SGHRS; CDR2 reads YFSETQ. Deletions cut 4 bases from V and 2 bases from J, with 10 bases between. CDR3 bases: TGCGCCAGCAGCCTCAGGGGTACTGGGGCCAACGTCCTGACTTTC. This gives the protein CASSLRGTGANVLTF.

The chain uses TRBV6-2 or TRBV6-3 and TRBJ2-5; D remains ambiguous. V shed 2 bases and J shed 0 bases, with 7 bases lying between them. Germline CDR1 reads MNHEY; CDR2 reads SVGEGT. The CDR3 runs to 14 residues. The CDR3: CASSYPPYQETQYF. DNA of the CDR3: TGTGCCAGCAGTTACCCCCCTTACCAAGAGACCCAGTACTTC.

The chain is built from TRBV19 and TRBJ2-4; D possibly corresponds to TRBD2 (6 bases). Trimming left V 2 bases short and J 2 bases short, with 13 bases between. Germline CDR1 is LNHDA and CDR2 is SQIVND (reference sequence). CDR3 length: 16 residues. The CDR3 DNA reads TGTGCCAGTAGTATATCAGGAGGGGCCCCCAAAAACATTCAGTACTTC. This translates into CASSISGGAPKNIQYF.

This clone was counted a few times. The J gene is TRBJ1-6, the V gene TRBV5-4; weak D call: TRBD1 (5 bases). Trimming pared 6 bases from V and 7 bases from J, leaving 17 bases between. CDR1 and CDR2 (germline): SGHNT, YYREEE (reference sequence). The CDR3 has 15 residues. CDR3 bases: TGTGCCAGCACCGATCAGCAGGGATTAAATTCACCCCTCCACTTT. It codes for CASTDQQGLNSPLHF.

This chain's CDR3 is CASHVGGAGQETQYF. The DNA for the CDR3 is TGTGCCAGCCACGTGGGGGGAGCGGGCCAAGAGACCCAGTACTTC. The chain employs TRBV6-5 and TRBJ2-5; possibly TRBD2 for D (6 bases). The CDR3 extends over 15 amino acids. Trimming removed 8 bases from V and 1 base from J, with 17 bases in between. Germline V gene sequence: CDR1 MNHEY, CDR2 SVGAGI.